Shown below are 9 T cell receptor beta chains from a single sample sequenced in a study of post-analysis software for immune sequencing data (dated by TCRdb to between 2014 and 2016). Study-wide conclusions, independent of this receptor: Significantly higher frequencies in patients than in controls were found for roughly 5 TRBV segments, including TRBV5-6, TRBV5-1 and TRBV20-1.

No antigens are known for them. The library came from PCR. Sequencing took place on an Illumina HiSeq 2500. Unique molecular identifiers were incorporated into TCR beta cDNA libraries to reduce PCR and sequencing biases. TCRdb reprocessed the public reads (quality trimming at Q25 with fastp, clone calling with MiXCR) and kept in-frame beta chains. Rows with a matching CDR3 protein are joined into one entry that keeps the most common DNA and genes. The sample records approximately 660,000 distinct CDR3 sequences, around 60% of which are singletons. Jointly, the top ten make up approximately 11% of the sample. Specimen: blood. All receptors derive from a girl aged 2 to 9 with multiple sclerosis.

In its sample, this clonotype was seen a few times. This chain's CDR3 is CSAGTGSGANVLTF. The CDR3 DNA is TGCAGTGCTGGAACAGGCTCTGGGGCCAACGTCCTGACTTTC. The chain links TRBV20-1 to TRBJ2-6; possibly TRBD1 for D (5 bases). Trimming removed 5 bases from V and 0 bases from J, with 8 bases in between. CDR1 is DFQATT and CDR2 is SNEGSKA in the germline V gene (reference sequence). This CDR3 is 14 amino acids long.

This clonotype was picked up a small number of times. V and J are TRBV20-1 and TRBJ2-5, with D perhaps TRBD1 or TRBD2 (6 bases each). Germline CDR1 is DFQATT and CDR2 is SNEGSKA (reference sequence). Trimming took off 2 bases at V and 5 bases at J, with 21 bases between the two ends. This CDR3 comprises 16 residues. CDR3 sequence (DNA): TGCAGTGCTAGACGACAGGCGCCGGGGGCCGGGGAGACCCAGTACTTC. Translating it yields CSARRQAPGAGETQYF.

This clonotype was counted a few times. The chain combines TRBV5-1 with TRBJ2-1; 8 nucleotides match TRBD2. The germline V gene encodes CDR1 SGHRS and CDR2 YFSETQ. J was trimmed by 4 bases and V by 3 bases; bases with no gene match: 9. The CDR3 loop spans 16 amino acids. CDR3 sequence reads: CASSSTGTRRYNEQFF. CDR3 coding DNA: TGCGCCAGCAGCTCCACCGGGACTAGGAGGTACAATGAGCAGTTCTTC.

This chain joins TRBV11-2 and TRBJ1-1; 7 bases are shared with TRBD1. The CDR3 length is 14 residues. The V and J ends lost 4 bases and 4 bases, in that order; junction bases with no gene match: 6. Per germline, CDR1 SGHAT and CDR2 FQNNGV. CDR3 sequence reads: CASSSPGQPTEAFF. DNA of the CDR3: TGTGCCAGCAGCTCACCGGGACAGCCCACTGAAGCTTTCTTT. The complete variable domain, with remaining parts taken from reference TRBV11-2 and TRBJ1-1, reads EAGVAQSPRYKIIEKRQSVAFWCNPISGHATLYWYQQILGQGPKLLIQFQNNGVVDDSQLPKDRFSAERLKGVDSTLKIQPAKLEDSAVYLCASSSPGQPTEAFFGQGTRLTVV.

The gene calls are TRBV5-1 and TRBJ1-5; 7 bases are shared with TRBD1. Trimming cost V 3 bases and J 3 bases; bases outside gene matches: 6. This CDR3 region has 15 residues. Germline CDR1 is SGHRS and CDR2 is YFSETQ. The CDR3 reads CASSSEGAPNQPQHF. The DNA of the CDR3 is TGCGCCAGCAGCTCAGAGGGGGCCCCCAATCAGCCCCAGCATTTT.

CDR3 amino acids: CSASKRHRGGETQYF. Here the CDR3 DNA reads TGCAGTGCTAGCAAAAGACACAGGGGGGGGGAGACCCAGTACTTC. The V and J genes are TRBV20-1 and TRBJ2-5; D may be TRBD1 (8 bases). V lost 3 bases and J lost 5, with 19 bases in between. Germline values: CDR1 DFQATT, CDR2 SNEGSKA (reference sequence). The CDR3 runs 15 residues.

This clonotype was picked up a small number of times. This CDR3 is CSVQVTNYEQYF. CDR3 DNA: TGCAGCGTTCAGGTTACCAACTACGAGCAGTACTTC. V is TRBV29-1 and J is TRBJ2-7; D is unclear. There are 12 residues in the CDR3. Germline V gives CDR1 SQVTM, CDR2 ANQGSEA. V lost 5 bases, J lost 3 bases, and 11 bases lay in between.

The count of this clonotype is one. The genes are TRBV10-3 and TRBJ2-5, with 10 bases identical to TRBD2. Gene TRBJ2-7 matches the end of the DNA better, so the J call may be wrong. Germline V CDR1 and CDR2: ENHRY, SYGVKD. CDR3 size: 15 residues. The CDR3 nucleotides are TGTGCCATCAGTGAGACTAGCGGGATTATCAACGAGCAGTACTTC. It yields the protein CAISETSGIINEQYF.

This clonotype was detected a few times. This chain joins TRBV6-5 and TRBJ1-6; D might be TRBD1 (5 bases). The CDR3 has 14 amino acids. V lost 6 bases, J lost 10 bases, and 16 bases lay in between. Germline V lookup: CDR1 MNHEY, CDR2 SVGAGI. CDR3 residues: CASRNGGIGSPLHF. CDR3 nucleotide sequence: TGTGCCAGCAGAAACGGGGGAATAGGCTCACCCCTCCACTTT.